What follows is one T cell receptor beta chain and its context. What it binds is not known. This beta chain was picked up by a library intended for alpha chains and is off target, so its count carries little meaning. Unique molecular identifiers tagged every individual TCR cDNA molecule. One entry per CDR3 protein results from TCRdb running MiXCR on the 5' RACE reads. The sample records several thousand distinct CDR3 sequences, about 15% being singletons. This specimen comes from a study of spatial heterogeneity in lung cancer. Study details: Combinations of a unique TCR and a UMI were tallied in raw reads, and on average each appeared more than ten times.

Time point given: sample taken at primary tumor resection. Tumor, nontumor lung or frozen PBMC supplied whole RNA that was sequenced unsorted. Findings of the study overall: Counts of expanded intratumoral alpha and beta TCRs tracked tumor mutation counts.

This CDR3 is built from 13 residues. V shed 4 bases and J shed 0 bases, with 7 bases lying between them. The germline V gene has CDR1 SGHRS and CDR2 YFSETQ. The clonotype comes from a female donor with early-stage non-small cell lung cancer. Sequencing used lung tumor tissue, obtained at surgery. The V gene is TRBV5-1, the J gene TRBJ1-2; possible D gene TRBD1, 5 bases. DNA for the CDR3: TGCGCCAGCAGCCCGGGGCCTAACTATGGCTACACCTTC. It specifies CASSPGPNYGYTF.